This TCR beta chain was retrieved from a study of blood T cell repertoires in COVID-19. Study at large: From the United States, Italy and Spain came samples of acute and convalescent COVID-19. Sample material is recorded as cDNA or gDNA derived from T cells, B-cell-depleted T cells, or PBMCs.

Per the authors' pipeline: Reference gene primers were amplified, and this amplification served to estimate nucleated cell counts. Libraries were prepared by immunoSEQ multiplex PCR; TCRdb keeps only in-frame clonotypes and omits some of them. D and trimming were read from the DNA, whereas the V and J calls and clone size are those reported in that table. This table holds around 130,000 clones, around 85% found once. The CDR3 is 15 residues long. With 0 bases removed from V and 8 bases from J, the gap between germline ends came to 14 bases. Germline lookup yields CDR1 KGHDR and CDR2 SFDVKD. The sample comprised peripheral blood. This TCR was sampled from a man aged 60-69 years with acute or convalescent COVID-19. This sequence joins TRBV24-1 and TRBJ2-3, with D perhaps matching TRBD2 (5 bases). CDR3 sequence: CATSDLQGSEVTQYF. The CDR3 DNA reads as TGTGCCACCAGTGATTTGCAAGGTTCGGAGGTTACGCAGTATTTT.